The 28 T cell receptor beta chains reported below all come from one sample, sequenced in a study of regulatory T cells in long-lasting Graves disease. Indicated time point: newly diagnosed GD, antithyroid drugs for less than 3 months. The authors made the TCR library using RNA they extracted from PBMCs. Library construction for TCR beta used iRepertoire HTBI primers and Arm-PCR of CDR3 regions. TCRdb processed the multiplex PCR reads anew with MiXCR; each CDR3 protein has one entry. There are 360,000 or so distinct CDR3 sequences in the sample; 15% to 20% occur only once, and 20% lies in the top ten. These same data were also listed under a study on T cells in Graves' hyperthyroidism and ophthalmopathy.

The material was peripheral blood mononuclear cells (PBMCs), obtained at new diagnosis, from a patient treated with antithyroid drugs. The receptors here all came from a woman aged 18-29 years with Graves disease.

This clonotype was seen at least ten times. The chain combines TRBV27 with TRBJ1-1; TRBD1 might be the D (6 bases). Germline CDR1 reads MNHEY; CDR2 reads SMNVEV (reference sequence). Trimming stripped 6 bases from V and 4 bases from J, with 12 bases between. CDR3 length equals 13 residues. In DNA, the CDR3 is TGTGCCAGCAGCAACAGGGAAGTCACTGAAGCTTTCTTT. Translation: CASSNREVTEAFF.

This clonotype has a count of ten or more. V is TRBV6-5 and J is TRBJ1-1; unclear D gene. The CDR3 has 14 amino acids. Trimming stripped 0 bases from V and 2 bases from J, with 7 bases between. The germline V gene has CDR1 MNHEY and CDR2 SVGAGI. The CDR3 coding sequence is TGTGCCAGCAGTTACTCAGCCCTTAACACTGAAGCTTTCTTT. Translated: CASSYSALNTEAFF.

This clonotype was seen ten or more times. CDR3 nucleotide sequence: TGTGCCAGCAGCTCAGAAAAAGGACTAGCGGGAGTGGATACGCAGTATTTT. Translated, it gives CASSSEKGLAGVDTQYF. The gene calls are TRBV7-9 and TRBJ2-3; 13 bases are a match to TRBD2. The CDR3 is 17 residues long. V shed 4 bases and J 6 bases; nucleotides not matched to a gene: 10. Germline assignment: CDR1 SEHNR and CDR2 FQNEAQ (reference sequence).

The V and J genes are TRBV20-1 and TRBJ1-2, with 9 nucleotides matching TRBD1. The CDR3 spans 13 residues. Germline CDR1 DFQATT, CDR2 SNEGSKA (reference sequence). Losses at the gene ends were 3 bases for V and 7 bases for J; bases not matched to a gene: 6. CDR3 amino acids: CSASLDRGGGYTF. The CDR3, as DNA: TGCAGTGCTAGTTTGGACAGGGGTGGTGGCTACACCTTC.

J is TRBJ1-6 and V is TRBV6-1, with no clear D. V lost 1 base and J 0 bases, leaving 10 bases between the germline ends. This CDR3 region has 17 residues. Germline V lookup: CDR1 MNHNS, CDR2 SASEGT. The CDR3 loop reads CASSEVAVSSYNSPLHF. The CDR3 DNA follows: TGTGCCAGCAGTGAAGTGGCGGTGAGCTCCTATAATTCACCCCTCCACTTT.

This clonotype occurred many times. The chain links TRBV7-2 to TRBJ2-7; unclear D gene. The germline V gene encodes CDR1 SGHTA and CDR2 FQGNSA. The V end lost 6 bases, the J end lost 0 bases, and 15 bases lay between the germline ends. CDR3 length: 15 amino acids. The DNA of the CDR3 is TGTGCCAGCAGACGCGACGAATACCCCTCCTACGAGCAGTACTTC. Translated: CASRRDEYPSYEQYF.

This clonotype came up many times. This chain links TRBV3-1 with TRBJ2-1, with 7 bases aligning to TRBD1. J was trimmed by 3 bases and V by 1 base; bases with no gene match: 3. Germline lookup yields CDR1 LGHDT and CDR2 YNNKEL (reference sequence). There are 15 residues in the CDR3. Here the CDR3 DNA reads TGTGCCAGCAGCCAAGCCGGGACAGACTACAATGAGCAGTTCTTC. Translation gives CASSQAGTDYNEQFF.

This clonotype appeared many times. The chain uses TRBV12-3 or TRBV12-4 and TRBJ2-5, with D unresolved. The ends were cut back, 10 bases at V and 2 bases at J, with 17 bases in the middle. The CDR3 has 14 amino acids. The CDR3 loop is CANNRAATQETQYF. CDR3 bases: TGTGCCAACAACCGGGCGGCAACGCAAGAGACCCAGTACTTC.

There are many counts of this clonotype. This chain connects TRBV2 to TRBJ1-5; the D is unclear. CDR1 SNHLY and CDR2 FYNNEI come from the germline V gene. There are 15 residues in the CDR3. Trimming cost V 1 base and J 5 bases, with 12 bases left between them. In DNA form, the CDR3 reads TGTGCCAGCAGTGAAGTGGTCTCGGTCGATCAGCCCCAGCATTTT. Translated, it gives CASSEVVSVDQPQHF.

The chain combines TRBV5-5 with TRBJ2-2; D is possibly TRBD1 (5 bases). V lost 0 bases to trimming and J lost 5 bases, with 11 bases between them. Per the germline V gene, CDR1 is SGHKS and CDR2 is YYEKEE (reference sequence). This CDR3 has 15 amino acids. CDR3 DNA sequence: TGTGCCAGCAGCTTGGAGGCCAGGGTAACCGGGGAGCTGTTTTTT. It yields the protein CASSLEARVTGELFF. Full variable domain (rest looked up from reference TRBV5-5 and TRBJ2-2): DAGVTQSPTHLIKTRGQQVTLRCSPISGHKSVSWYQQVLGQGPQFIFQYYEKEERGRGNFPDRFSARQFPNYSSELNVNALLLGDSALYLCASSLEARVTGELFFGEGSRLTVL.

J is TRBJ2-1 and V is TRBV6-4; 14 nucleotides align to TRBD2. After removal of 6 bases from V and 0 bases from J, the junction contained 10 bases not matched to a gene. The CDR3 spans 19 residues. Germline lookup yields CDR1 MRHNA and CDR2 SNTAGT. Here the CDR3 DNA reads TGTGCCAGCAGCCCCGGGACTAGCGGGAGCTTAAGCTCCTACAATGAGCAGTTCTTC. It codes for CASSPGTSGSLSSYNEQFF.

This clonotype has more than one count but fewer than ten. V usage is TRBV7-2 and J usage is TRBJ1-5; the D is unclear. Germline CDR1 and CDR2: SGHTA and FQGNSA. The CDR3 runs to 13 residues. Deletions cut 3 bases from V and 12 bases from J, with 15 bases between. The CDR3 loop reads CASSLYVGPDQHF. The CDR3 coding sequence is TGTGCCAGCAGCTTGTATGTCGGTCCAGACCAGCATTTT.

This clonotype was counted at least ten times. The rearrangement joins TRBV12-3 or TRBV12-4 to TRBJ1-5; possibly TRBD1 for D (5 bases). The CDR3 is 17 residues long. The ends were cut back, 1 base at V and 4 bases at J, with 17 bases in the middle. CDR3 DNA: TGTGCCAGCAGTTTAGGACTCCGGACCAAGGGGAATCAGCCCCAGCATTTT. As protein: CASSLGLRTKGNQPQHF.

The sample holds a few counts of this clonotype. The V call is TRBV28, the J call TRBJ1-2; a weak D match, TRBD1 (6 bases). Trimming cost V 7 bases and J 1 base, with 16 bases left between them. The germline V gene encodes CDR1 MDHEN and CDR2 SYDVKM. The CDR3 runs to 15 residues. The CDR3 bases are TGTGCCAGCACCCCCGGGACAATCCTTAACTATGGCTACACCTTC. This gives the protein CASTPGTILNYGYTF.

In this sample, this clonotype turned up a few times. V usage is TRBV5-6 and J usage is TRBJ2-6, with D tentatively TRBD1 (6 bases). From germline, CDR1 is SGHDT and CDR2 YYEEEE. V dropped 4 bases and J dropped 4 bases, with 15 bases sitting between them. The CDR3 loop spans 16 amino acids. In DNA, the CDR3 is TGTGCCAGCAGCGTAGGCAGGACAGCCGGGGCCAACGTCCTGACTTTC. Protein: CASSVGRTAGANVLTF. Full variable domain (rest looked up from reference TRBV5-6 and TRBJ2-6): DAGVTQSPTHLIKTRGQQVTLRCSPKSGHDTVSWYQQALGQGPQFIFQYYEEEERQRGNFPDRFSGHQFPNYSSELNVNALLLGDSALYLCASSVGRTAGANVLTFGAGSRLTVL.

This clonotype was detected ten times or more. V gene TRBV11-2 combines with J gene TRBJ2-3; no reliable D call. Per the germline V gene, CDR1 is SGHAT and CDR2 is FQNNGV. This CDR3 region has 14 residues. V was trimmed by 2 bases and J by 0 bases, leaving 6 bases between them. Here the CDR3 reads CASSLTVSTDTQYF. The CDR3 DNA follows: TGTGCCAGCAGCTTAACCGTAAGCACAGATACGCAGTATTTT.

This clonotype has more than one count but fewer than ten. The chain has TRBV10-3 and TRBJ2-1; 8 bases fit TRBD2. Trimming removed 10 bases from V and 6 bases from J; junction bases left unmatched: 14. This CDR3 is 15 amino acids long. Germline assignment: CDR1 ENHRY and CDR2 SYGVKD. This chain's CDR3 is CATLTGAGAGNEQFF. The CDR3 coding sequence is TGTGCCACACTTACCGGAGCGGGAGCGGGCAATGAGCAGTTCTTC.

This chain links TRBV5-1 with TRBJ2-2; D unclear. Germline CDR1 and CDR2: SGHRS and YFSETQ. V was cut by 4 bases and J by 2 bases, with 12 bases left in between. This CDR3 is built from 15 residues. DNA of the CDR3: TGCGCCAGCAGCGTTACCACCGGAAACACCGGGGAGCTGTTTTTT. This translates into CASSVTTGNTGELFF.

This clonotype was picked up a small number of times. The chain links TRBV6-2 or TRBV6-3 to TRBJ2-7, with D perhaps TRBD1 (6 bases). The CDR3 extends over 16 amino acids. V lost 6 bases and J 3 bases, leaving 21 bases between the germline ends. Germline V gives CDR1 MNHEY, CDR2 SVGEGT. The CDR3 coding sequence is TGTGCCAGCAGGAGCCTAAGGGGGTCCCTAAGCTACGAGCAGTACTTC. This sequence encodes CASRSLRGSLSYEQYF.

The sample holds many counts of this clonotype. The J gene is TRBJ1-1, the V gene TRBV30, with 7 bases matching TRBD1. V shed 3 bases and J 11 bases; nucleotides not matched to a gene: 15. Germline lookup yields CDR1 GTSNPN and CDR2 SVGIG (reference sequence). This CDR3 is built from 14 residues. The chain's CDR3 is CAWSEGARPIEAFF. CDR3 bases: TGTGCCTGGAGCGAGGGGGCGCGACCAATTGAGGCTTTCTTT. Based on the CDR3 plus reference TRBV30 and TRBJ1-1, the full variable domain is SQTIHQWPATLVQPVGSPLSLECTVEGTSNPNLYWYRQAAGRGLQLLFYSVGIGQISSEVPQNLSASRPQDRQFILSSKKLLLSDSGFYLCAWSEGARPIEAFFGQGTRLTVV.

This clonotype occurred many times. The CDR3 sequence: CAWETGQGRHGYTF. The CDR3 DNA sequence: TGTGCCTGGGAGACGGGGCAGGGACGGCATGGCTACACCTTC. This rearrangement joins TRBV30 to TRBJ1-2; D is possibly TRBD1 (5 bases). V lost 5 bases and J lost 6, with 19 bases in between. Looked up from germline, CDR1 is GTSNPN and CDR2 is SVGIG (reference sequence). The CDR3 runs to 14 residues.

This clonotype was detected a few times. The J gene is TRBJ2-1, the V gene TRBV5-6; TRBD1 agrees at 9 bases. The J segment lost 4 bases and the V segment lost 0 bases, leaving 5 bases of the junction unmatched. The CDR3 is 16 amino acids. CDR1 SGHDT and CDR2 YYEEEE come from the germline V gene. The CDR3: CASSLGDREIYNEQFF. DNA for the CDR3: TGTGCCAGCAGCTTGGGGGACAGGGAAATTTACAATGAGCAGTTCTTC.

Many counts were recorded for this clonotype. CDR3 coding DNA: TGTGCCAGCAGTTTCAAGACTAGCGCCACCGGGGAGCTGTTTTTT. Its translation: CASSFKTSATGELFF. The chain links TRBV27 to TRBJ2-2, with 8 bases identical to TRBD2. This CDR3 has 15 residues. From germline, CDR1 is MNHEY and CDR2 SMNVEV (reference sequence). V was clipped by 3 bases and J by 4 bases; unmatched bases: 4.

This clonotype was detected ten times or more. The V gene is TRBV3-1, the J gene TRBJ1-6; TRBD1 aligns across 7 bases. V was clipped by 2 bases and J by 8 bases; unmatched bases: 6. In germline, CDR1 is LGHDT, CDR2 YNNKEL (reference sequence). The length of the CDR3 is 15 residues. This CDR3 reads CASSQTGAHDSPLHF. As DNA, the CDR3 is TGTGCCAGCAGCCAAACAGGGGCCCATGATTCACCCCTCCACTTT. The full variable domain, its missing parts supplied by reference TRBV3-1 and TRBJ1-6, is DTAVSQTPKYLVTQMGNDKSIKCEQNLGHDTMYWYKQDSKKFLKIMFSYNNKELIINETVPNRFSPKSPDKAHLNLHINSLELGDSAVYFCASSQTGAHDSPLHFGNGTRLTVT.

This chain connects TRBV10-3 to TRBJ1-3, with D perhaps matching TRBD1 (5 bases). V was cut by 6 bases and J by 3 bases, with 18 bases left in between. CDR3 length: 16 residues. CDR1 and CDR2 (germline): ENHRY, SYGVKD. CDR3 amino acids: CAISLRDSVIGNTIYF. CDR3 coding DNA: TGTGCCATCAGCCTCCGGGACTCTGTTATTGGAAACACCATATATTTT.

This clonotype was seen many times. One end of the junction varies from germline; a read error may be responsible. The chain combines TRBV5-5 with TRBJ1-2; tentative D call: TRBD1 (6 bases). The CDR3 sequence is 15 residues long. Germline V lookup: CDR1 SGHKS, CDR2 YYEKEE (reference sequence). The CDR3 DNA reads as TGCGCCAGCAGCTTGGACGCAGGGGCGAACTATGGCTACACCTTC. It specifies CASSLDAGANYGYTF.

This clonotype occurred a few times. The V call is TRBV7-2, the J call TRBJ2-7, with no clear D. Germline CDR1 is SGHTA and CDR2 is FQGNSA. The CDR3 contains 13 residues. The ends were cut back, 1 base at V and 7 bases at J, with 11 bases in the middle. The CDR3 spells CASSLGLLVEQYF. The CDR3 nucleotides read TGTGCCAGCAGCTTAGGTCTGCTCGTGGAGCAGTACTTC. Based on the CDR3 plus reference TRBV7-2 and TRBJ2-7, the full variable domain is GAGVSQSPSNKVTEKGKDVELRCDPISGHTALYWYRQSLGQGLEFLIYFQGNSAPDKSGLPSDRFSAERTGGSVSTLTIQRTQQEDSAVYLCASSLGLLVEQYFGPGTRLTVT.

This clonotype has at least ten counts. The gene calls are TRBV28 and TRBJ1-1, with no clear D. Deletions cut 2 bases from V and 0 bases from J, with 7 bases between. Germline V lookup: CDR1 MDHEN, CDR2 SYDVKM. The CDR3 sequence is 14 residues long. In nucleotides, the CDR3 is TGTGCCAGCAGTTTACACATGCTGAACACTGAAGCTTTCTTT. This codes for CASSLHMLNTEAFF. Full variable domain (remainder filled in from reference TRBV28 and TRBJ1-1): DVKVTQSSRYLVKRTGEKVFLECVQDMDHENMFWYRQDPGLGLRLIYFSYDVKMKEKGDIPEGYSVSREKKERFSLILESASTNQTSMYLCASSLHMLNTEAFFGQGTRLTVV.